These 23 T cell receptor beta chains came from one sample sequenced in a study of esophageal squamous cell carcinoma under preoperative chemotherapy listed by TCRdb under 2018. The library was prepared using PCR. Sequencing was performed on a HiSeq X Ten. The public reads were run again by TCRdb, first through fastp at Q25 and then through MiXCR, and only productive beta chains were kept. Identical CDR3 proteins give one entry, which carries the most common genes and DNA. The sample table contains 15,000 to 20,000 distinct CDR3 sequences; only one count was recorded for 48% of them. Clones ranked in the top ten supply approximately 30% of the sample. This specimen's time point label, per the study, means: before preoperative PTX-NDP chemotherapy. Collection of the sample occurred from a patient given preoperative chemotherapy. These receptors all stem from a human donor with esophageal squamous cell carcinoma. The donor label of this sample is uncertain.

This clonotype was observed a handful of times. The CDR3, as DNA: TGTGCCAGCAGCGGGGGCCCCTGGACGGAGCAGTACTTC. It is translated as CASSGGPWTEQYF. This chain uses TRBV7-2 with TRBJ2-4; D is possibly TRBD1 (6 bases). V lost 5 bases and J 13 bases, leaving 18 bases between the germline ends. CDR3 size: 13 residues. Germline V lookup: CDR1 SGHTA, CDR2 FQGNSA.

Only a few counts were recorded for this clonotype. The genes are TRBV12-3 or TRBV12-4 and TRBJ2-5, with 8 bases that match TRBD2. J was trimmed by 5 bases and V by 3 bases; bases with no gene match: 14. CDR3 length equals 17 residues. CDR3 DNA sequence: TGTGCCAGCAGTTTTGGAACTAGCGGTCATGGCGGGGAGACCCAGTACTTC. This encodes CASSFGTSGHGGETQYF.

J is TRBJ2-5 and V is TRBV7-2, with 9 bases fitting TRBD2. The CDR3 has 16 amino acids. Germline CDR1 SGHTA, CDR2 FQGNSA. V was pared by 1 base and J by 2 bases, with 5 bases of the junction left unmatched. The DNA of the CDR3 is TGTGCCAGCAGCTTAGTTCGAGCGGGAGGTCAAGAGACCCAGTACTTC. It yields the protein CASSLVRAGGQETQYF.

In this sample, this clonotype turned up many times. The chain has TRBV7-2 and TRBJ2-5, with D perhaps matching TRBD1 (6 bases). V gave up 5 bases and J gave up 4 bases, with 17 bases separating them. Germline CDR1 SGHTA, CDR2 FQGNSA. This CDR3 has 15 residues. The CDR3 DNA follows: TGTGCCAGCAGCCCCCGGCTAGGCAGGGGAGAGACCCAGTACTTC. Translating it yields CASSPRLGRGETQYF.

V usage is TRBV7-2 and J usage is TRBJ2-6; D gene ambiguous. Germline assignment: CDR1 SGHTA and CDR2 FQGNSA. The CDR3 has 21 residues. The germline V and J ends were trimmed by 3 bases and 1 base, with 25 bases remaining between them. CDR3 residues: CASSFRSQSYSKSSGANVLTF. DNA of the CDR3: TGTGCCAGCAGCTTTCGGTCTCAGTCGTACAGTAAGTCGTCTGGGGCCAACGTCCTGACTTTC.

The chain joins TRBV7-2 to TRBJ2-7; 8 nucleotides match TRBD2. The germline CDR1 and CDR2 sequences are SGHTA and FQGNSA. There are 13 residues in the CDR3. The ends lost 8 bases at V and 3 bases at J; junction bases unmatched: 6. Written as DNA, the CDR3 is TGTGCCAGCGGACGCGGGGGGAGCTACGAGCAGTACTTC. Translating gives CASGRGGSYEQYF. The full variable domain, in which reference TRBV7-2 and TRBJ2-7 provide the parts outside the CDR3, is GAGVSQSPSNKVTEKGKDVELRCDPISGHTALYWYRQSLGQGLEFLIYFQGNSAPDKSGLPSDRFSAERTGGSVSTLTIQRTQQEDSAVYLCASGRGGSYEQYFGPGTRLTVT.

Concerning this clonotype: It is likely a read error, because the conserved phenylalanine at the end of the CDR3 is missing. The limits of the CDR3 on the DNA are not certain, so only TCRdb's listed CDR3 is given. The chain uses TRBV7-6 and TRBJ2-5; TRBD2, the D gene given by the table, was not confirmed from the DNA. The CDR3 length is 8 residues, termini included. Per germline, CDR1 SGHVS and CDR2 FNYEAQ. The CDR3 is CASSEGTA.

The sample holds many counts of this clonotype. V gene TRBV6-1 combines with J gene TRBJ1-4; a weak D match, TRBD1 (5 bases). Germline V gives CDR1 MNHNS, CDR2 SASEGT. The ends were cut back, 0 bases at V and 7 bases at J, with 15 bases in the middle. The CDR3 has 16 amino acids. This CDR3 is CASSEAGQVVSEKLFF. The CDR3 DNA reads as TGTGCCAGCAGTGAAGCGGGGCAGGTTGTGAGTGAAAAACTGTTTTTT.

In its sample, this clonotype was seen a few times. V is TRBV7-2 and J is TRBJ2-1; D unresolved. Per the germline V gene, CDR1 is SGHTA and CDR2 is FQGNSA. The CDR3 covers 11 residues. Trimming took off 5 bases at V and 10 bases at J, with 9 bases between the two ends. CDR3 residues: CASSVHYEQFF. Written as DNA, the CDR3 is TGTGCCAGCAGCGTCCACTACGAGCAGTTCTTC. Variable domain in full (rest from reference TRBV7-2 and TRBJ2-1): GAGVSQSPSNKVTEKGKDVELRCDPISGHTALYWYRQSLGQGLEFLIYFQGNSAPDKSGLPSDRFSAERTGGSVSTLTIQRTQQEDSAVYLCASSVHYEQFFGPGTRLTVL.

The CDR3 loop reads CASSSYGQSYEQYF. In DNA, the CDR3 is TGTGCCAGCAGCTCTTACGGACAGTCCTACGAGCAGTACTTC. This chain connects TRBV7-2 to TRBJ2-7, with TRBD1 as a possible D gene (6 bases). The ends were cut back, 4 bases at V and 1 base at J, with 11 bases in the middle. The CDR3 has 14 amino acids. Germline CDR1 reads SGHTA; CDR2 reads FQGNSA. The whole variable domain, filled in from reference TRBV7-2 and TRBJ2-7, reads GAGVSQSPSNKVTEKGKDVELRCDPISGHTALYWYRQSLGQGLEFLIYFQGNSAPDKSGLPSDRFSAERTGGSVSTLTIQRTQQEDSAVYLCASSSYGQSYEQYFGPGTRLTVT.

There are many counts of this clonotype. A single base separates this from a much larger clone, so it may be a read error. This chain uses TRBV11-3 with TRBJ2-5; either TRBD1 or TRBD2 may supply D (5 bases each). Trimming shortened V by 6 bases and J by 11 bases, and 19 bases separated the two germline ends. This CDR3 has 13 amino acids. CDR1 is SGHNT and CDR2 is YENEEA in the germline V gene. The CDR3 coding sequence is TGTGCCAGCAGTGAGCTAGGGGAGAATGAGCAGTACTTC. It yields the protein CASSELGENEQYF.

The genes are TRBV11-2 and TRBJ2-5; unclear D gene. The J call is in doubt because the DNA end fits TRBJ2-7 better. Germline V gives CDR1 SGHAT, CDR2 FQNNGV. The CDR3 is 14 residues long. The CDR3 here is CASSLRWSRDEQYF. As DNA, the CDR3 is TGTGCCAGCAGCTTAAGGTGGAGTAGGGACGAGCAGTACTTC.

This clonotype has just one count. Compared with germline, one end of the junction differs, possibly owing to a read error. The V and J genes are TRBV7-2 and TRBJ2-5, with 7 positions matching TRBD2. Judging by the DNA end, TRBJ2-4 fits better; the J call may be wrong. CDR3 length equals 15 residues. CDR1 and CDR2 (germline): SGHTA, FQGNSA. CDR3 in amino acids: CSRRHGGDDKDIQYF. DNA of the CDR3: TGTTCCAGGAGGCATGGGGGGGATGACAAAGACATTCAGTACTTC.

The chain combines TRBV12-3 or TRBV12-4 with TRBJ1-2; 10 bases match TRBD1. This CDR3 region has 17 residues. Unmatched junction bases numbered 12, after V lost 5 bases and J lost 3 bases. CDR3: CASSPGTGVYYDYGYTF. As DNA, the CDR3 is TGTGCCAGCAGTCCAGGGACAGGGGTATATTACGACTATGGCTACACCTTC.

The V call is TRBV12-3 or TRBV12-4, the J call TRBJ2-2; tentatively, D is TRBD1 or TRBD2 (5 bases each). The end of the DNA is better explained by TRBJ2-3, so the J call may be wrong. The CDR3 spans 16 residues. In DNA, the CDR3 is TGTGCCAGCAACGGGGACGACACCTCGAACACCGGGGAGCAGTATTTT. Translation: CASNGDDTSNTGEQYF.

At least ten counts were recorded for this clonotype. This chain connects TRBV12-3 or TRBV12-4 to TRBJ2-3; 11 bases are a match to TRBD2. The CDR3 covers 16 residues. V shed 5 bases and J 0 bases; nucleotides not matched to a gene: 4. CDR3 loop: CASSTTSGGSTDTQYF. For the CDR3, the DNA is TGTGCCAGCAGTACCACTAGCGGGGGCAGCACAGATACGCAGTATTTT.

V and J are TRBV20-1 and TRBJ2-3; 9 bases map to TRBD2. The germline CDR1 and CDR2 sequences are DFQATT and SNEGSKA (reference sequence). The junction had 9 bases not matched to a gene; V was cut back by 0 bases and J by 5 bases. The length of the CDR3 is 16 residues. Here the CDR3 DNA reads TGCAGTGCTAGAGATATTTCGGCGGGGGGGGGAGATACGCAGTATTTT. It is translated as CSARDISAGGGDTQYF.

Comments on this clonotype: This CDR3 is missing its conserved last phenylalanine or tryptophan, likely due to a read error. J is TRBJ2-5 and V is TRBV11-1, with D possibly being TRBD1 (5 bases). Looked up from germline, CDR1 is SGHAT and CDR2 is FQDESV (reference sequence). CDR3 length equals 13 residues. The germline V and J ends were trimmed by 4 bases and 4 bases, with 10 bases remaining between them. The CDR3 nucleotides read TGTGCCAGCAGCTCTGCAGGGCCAGAGACCCAGTACTTG. Protein sequence: CASSSAGPETQYL.

The sample holds many counts of this clonotype. This rearrangement joins TRBV7-2 to TRBJ2-5; 8 nucleotides agree with TRBD1. The end of the DNA fits TRBJ2-7 better, so the J call may be wrong. The CDR3 contains 12 residues. Germline V gene lookup returns CDR1 SGHTA and CDR2 FQGNSA. CDR3 DNA sequence: TGTGCCAGCAGCCGGGACAGGTACGAGCAGTACTTC. This encodes CASSRDRYEQYF.

The rearrangement uses TRBV5-6 and TRBJ2-5, with 8 bases aligning to TRBD1. J lost 4 bases, V lost 0 bases, and 5 bases had no gene match. Per the germline V gene, CDR1 is SGHDT and CDR2 is YYEEEE. The CDR3 covers 15 residues. The CDR3 DNA reads as TGTGCCAGCAGCTTGGCTGGACAGGGAGGAGAGACCCAGTACTTC. It specifies CASSLAGQGGETQYF. Full variable domain (missing parts from reference TRBV5-6 and TRBJ2-5): DAGVTQSPTHLIKTRGQQVTLRCSPKSGHDTVSWYQQALGQGPQFIFQYYEEEERQRGNFPDRFSGHQFPNYSSELNVNALLLGDSALYLCASSLAGQGGETQYFGPGTRLLVL.

This clonotype was seen repeatedly, ten times or more. The chain recombines TRBV7-3 with TRBJ2-3; TRBD2 might be the D (6 bases). V dropped 5 bases and J dropped 1 base, with 13 bases sitting between them. This CDR3 has 15 residues. Germline loops: CDR1 SGHTA, CDR2 FQGTGA. CDR3 region: CASSQGTLGTDTQYF. In DNA, the CDR3 is TGTGCCAGCAGCCAAGGGACTCTCGGCACAGATACGCAGTATTTT.

On this clonotype: An end of the junction differs from the germline gene, which may be a read error. CDR3 sequence (DNA): TGTGCCAGCTTCCAAAGGGGGACAGAGACGCAGTACTTT. Amino acid sequence: CASFQRGTETQYF. The rearrangement joins TRBV7-9 to TRBJ2-5; 7 bases match TRBD1. Looked up from germline, CDR1 is SEHNR and CDR2 is FQNEAQ (reference sequence). The CDR3 has 13 amino acids.

The chain joins TRBV28 to TRBJ2-3; TRBD2 aligns across 11 bases. The CDR3 sequence is 14 residues long. Germline-derived CDR1 and CDR2 are MDHEN and SYDVKM. Trimming cost V 6 bases and J 6 bases; bases outside gene matches: 5. CDR3 DNA: TGTGCCAGCAGAGGGACTAGCGGAGGGGATACGCAGTATTTT. Its translation is CASRGTSGGDTQYF. The entire variable domain, with the rest obtained from reference TRBV28 and TRBJ2-3, is as follows: DVKVTQSSRYLVKRTGEKVFLECVQDMDHENMFWYRQDPGLGLRLIYFSYDVKMKEKGDIPEGYSVSREKKERFSLILESASTNQTSMYLCASRGTSGGDTQYFGPGTRLTVL.